The rows below give T cell receptor beta chains drawn from one sample of a study of shared clonotypes between healthy human individuals. TCRdb keeps only in-frame clones here, not all; method: immunoSEQ multiplex PCR. In the table there are around 1.1 million clones, around three quarters of which are singletons. What was sequenced was memory CD4+ T cells from PBMCs. The receptors were gathered from a man aged 18 to 29 in good health. Some clones in this sample may be carry-over from other donors' samples. CDR3s include the opening cysteine and the closing phenylalanine or tryptophan. A D gene is named only where the DNA matches it firmly. Only some rows state a clone size, as once, few, many or a class for expanded clones.

v_gene	abundance	j_gene	d_gene	CDR3aa	CDR3nt
TRBV30	once	TRBJ2-5	-	CAWSVFGVGETQYF	TGTGCCTGGAGTGTTTTTGGAGTCGGGGAGACCCAGTACTTC
TRBV18	-	TRBJ1-2	-	CASSRQPNYGYTF	TGTGCCAGCTCACGCCAGCCTAACTATGGCTACACCTTC
TRBV12-5	-	TRBJ2-5	-	CASGDPGPKYQETQYF	TGTGCTAGTGGCGACCCCGGACCCAAGTACCAAGAGACCCAGTACTTC
TRBV28	-	TRBJ2-7	TRBD1	CASSLEGQGHQYF	TGTGCCAGCAGTTTAGAGGGACAGGGCCATCAGTACTTC
TRBV11-2	-	TRBJ1-2	-	CASSLELGYGYTF	TGTGCCAGCAGCTTAGAACTGGGGTATGGCTACACCTTC
TRBV19	-	TRBJ2-5	TRBD1	CASSRDRGRGETQYF	TGTGCCAGTAGCCGAGACAGGGGGCGAGGTGAGACCCAGTACTTC
TRBV4-1	-	TRBJ2-1	TRBD1	CASSKVRTGLYRLYNEQFF	TGCGCCAGCAGCAAAGTCAGGACAGGGCTGTATCGGCTCTACAATGAGCAGTTCTTC
TRBV7-9	-	TRBJ1-5	-	CASSPEEGGYNQPQHF	TGTGCCAGCAGCCCGGAGGAGGGGGGATACAATCAGCCCCAGCATTTT
TRBV14	-	TRBJ2-7	-	CASSQAGYEQYF	TGTGCCAGCAGCCAAGCTGGGTACGAGCAGTACTTC
TRBV13	once	TRBJ1-4	TRBD1	CASSRGTVSEKLFF	TGTGCCAGCAGCCGAGGGACAGTCAGTGAAAAACTGTTTTTT
TRBV6-5	-	TRBJ2-1	TRBD2	CASSFNGRSEQFF	TGTGCCAGCAGTTTCAACGGGAGGTCAGAGCAGTTCTTC
TRBV18	once	TRBJ2-3	-	CASSLTISTDTQYF	TGTGCCAGCTCACTCACTATTAGCACAGATACGCAGTATTTT
TRBV7-3	-	TRBJ2-5	-	CASSYGLQETQYF	TGTGCCAGCAGCTATGGCCTCCAAGAGACCCAGTACTTC
TRBV2	-	TRBJ1-1	-	CASVLYRRNTEAFF	TGTGCCAGCGTCTTATACAGGAGAAACACTGAAGCTTTCTTT
TRBV28	-	TRBJ1-2	-	CASTGGGRNYGYTF	TGTGCCAGCACTGGGGGGGGCAGGAACTATGGCTACACCTTC
TRBV7-3	-	TRBJ2-7	-	CASSVSRQSQQYF	TGTGCCAGCAGCGTGTCCCGACAGTCTCAGCAGTACTTC
TRBV6-5	-	TRBJ2-2	-	CASIDSSTGELFF	TGTGCCAGCATTGATTCGAGCACCGGGGAGCTGTTTTTT
TRBV28	-	TRBJ2-5	-	CASSFEKTQYF	TGTGCCAGCAGTTTCGAGAAGACCCAGTACTTC
TRBV6-5	-	TRBJ1-1	-	CASSSTGLNTEAFF	TGTGCCAGCAGCTCGACAGGACTGAACACTGAAGCTTTCTTT
TRBV7-2	-	TRBJ2-5	-	CASSLGDGPQETQYF	TGTGCCAGCAGCTTAGGAGACGGGCCACAAGAGACCCAGTACTTC
TRBV27	-	TRBJ1-5	-	CASSFPDQPQHF	TGTGCCAGCAGTTTTCCGGATCAGCCCCAGCATTTT
TRBV28	-	TRBJ1-2	-	CASSPGGAQGYTF	TGTGCCAGCAGTCCGGGAGGGGCCCAAGGCTACACCTTC